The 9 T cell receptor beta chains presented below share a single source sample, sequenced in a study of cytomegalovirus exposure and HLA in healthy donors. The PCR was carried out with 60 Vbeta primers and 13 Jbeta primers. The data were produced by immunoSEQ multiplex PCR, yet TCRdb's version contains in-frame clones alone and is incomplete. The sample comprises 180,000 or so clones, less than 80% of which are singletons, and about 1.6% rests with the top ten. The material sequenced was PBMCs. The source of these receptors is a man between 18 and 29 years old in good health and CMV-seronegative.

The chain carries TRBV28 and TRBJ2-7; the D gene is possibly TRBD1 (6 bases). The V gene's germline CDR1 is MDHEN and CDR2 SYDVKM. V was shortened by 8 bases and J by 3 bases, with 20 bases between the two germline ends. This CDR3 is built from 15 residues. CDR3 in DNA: TGTGCCAGCGCAGTACAGGGTTCCCATGGCTACGAGCAGTACTTC. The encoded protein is CASAVQGSHGYEQYF.

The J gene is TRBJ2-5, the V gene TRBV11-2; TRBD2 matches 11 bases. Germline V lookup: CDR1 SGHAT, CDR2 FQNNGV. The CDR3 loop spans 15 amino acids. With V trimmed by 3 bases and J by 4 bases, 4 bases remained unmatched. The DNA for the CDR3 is TGTGCCAGCAGCTTTAGCGGGGGGGCGTCAGAGACCCAGTACTTC. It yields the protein CASSFSGGASETQYF.

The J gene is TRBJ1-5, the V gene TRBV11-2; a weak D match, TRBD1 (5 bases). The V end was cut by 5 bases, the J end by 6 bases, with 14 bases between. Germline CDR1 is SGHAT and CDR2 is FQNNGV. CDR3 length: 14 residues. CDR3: CASSPSGGGQPQHF. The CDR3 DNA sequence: TGTGCCAGCAGCCCTTCCGGGGGTGGTCAGCCCCAGCATTTT.

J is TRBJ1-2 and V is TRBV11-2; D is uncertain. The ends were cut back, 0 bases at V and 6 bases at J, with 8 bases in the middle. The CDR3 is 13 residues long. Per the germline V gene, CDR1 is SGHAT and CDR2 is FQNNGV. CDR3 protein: CASSLDGSDGYTF. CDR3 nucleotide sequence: TGTGCCAGCAGCTTAGATGGGAGTGATGGCTACACCTTC.

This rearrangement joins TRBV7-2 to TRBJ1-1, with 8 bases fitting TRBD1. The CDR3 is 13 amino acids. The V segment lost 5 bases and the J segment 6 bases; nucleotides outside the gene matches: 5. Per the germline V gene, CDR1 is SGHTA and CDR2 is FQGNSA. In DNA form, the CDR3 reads TGTGCCAGCAGCCAGGACAGGGTTTCTGAAGCTTTCTTT. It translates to CASSQDRVSEAFF.

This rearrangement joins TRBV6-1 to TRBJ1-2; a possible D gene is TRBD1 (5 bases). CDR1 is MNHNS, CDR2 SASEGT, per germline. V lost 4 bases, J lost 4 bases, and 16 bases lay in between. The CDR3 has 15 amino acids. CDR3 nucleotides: TGTGCCAGCAGTGGCCGATGGGGCGAGACCTATGGCTACACCTTC. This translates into CASSGRWGETYGYTF.

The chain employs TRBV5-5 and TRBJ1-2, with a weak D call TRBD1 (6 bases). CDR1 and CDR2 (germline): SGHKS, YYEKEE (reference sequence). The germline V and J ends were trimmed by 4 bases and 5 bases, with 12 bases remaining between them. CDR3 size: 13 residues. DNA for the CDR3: TGTGCCAGCAGCCGGGGACAAGATTATGGCTACACCTTC. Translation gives CASSRGQDYGYTF.

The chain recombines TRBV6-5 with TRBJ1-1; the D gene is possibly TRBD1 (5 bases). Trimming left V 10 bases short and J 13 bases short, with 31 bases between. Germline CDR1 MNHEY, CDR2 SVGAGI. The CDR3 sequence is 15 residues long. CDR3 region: CATEIGTTRDSGGFF. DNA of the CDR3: TGTGCCACCGAGATCGGGACGACTCGTGATTCCGGGGGTTTCTTT.

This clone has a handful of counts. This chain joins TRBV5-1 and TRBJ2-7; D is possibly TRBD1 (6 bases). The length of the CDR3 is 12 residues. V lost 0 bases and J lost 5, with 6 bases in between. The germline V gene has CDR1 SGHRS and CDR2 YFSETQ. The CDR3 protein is CASSLDRDEQYF. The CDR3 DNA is TGCGCCAGCAGCTTGGACAGGGACGAGCAGTACTTC.